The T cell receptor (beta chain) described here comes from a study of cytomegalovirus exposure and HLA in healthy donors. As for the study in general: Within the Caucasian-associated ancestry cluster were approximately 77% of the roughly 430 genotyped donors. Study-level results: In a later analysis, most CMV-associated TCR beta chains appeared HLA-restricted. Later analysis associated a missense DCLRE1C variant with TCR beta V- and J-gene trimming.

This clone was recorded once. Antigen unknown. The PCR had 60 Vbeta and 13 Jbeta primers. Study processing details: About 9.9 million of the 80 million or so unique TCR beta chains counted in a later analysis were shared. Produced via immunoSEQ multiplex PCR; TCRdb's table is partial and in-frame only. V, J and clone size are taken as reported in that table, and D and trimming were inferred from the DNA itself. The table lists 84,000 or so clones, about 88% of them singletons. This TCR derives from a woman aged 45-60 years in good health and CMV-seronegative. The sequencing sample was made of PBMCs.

CDR3 residues: CASSFSSSYEQYF. For the CDR3, the DNA is TGTGCCAGCAGTTTTTCTAGCTCCTACGAGCAGTACTTC. The chain couples TRBV27 to TRBJ2-7; D gene uncertain. Deletions cut 3 bases from V and 0 bases from J, with 6 bases between. The germline V gene encodes CDR1 MNHEY and CDR2 SMNVEV (reference sequence). The CDR3 is 13 residues long.